This entry features one T cell receptor (beta chain) sequence. Its antigen remains unidentified. There are no base qualities to consult, and no much larger clone falls within one base. These data originate in a study of identical twins (dated by TCRdb to the mid-2010s). For the study in its entirety: The study deep-sequenced TCR alpha and beta repertoires from monozygotic twins, unrelated adults of various ages and cord blood to test whether fetal clonotypes persist. Replicate twin experiments were performed at different times using different library preparation protocols to rule out contamination.

Paper-wide results and their limitations: Because the same donors could not be followed over many years, the conclusions relied on cross-sectional statistical analysis. In beta out-of-frame sequences, excess twin sharing was weaker, because having fewer shared sequences lowered the signal-to-noise ratio. Compared with coincidental sharing between unrelated individuals, an excess of low generation-probability sequences was observed among out-of-frame TCR alpha sequences shared between twins. Invariant T cells such as MAIT and iNKT could partly confound zero-insertion analyses, though diverse VJ usage argued against this for most clonotypes. Abundant cord blood beta clonotypes carried fewer insertions; young adult naive repertoires showed a weaker similar trend, while memory repertoires showed none. In monozygotic twins, recombination models systematically underestimated out-of-frame TCR alpha sharing, but the models matched the sharing seen between unrelated individuals.

The method behind the library was 5' RACE. The instrument given in TCRdb is Illumina HiSeq 2000. A universal primer binding site was introduced by template switching, and a unique molecular identifier was present in the final cDNA, enabling accurate counting of TCR cDNA molecules. First-strand cDNA for TCR alpha and beta chains was synthesized from specific primers in the conserved constant-segment region. To control for contamination, every cDNA library was double barcoded, receiving both a SMART-Mk sample barcode and Illumina barcodes. TruSeq adapter sequences, together with Illumina sample barcodes, were added in two successive PCR steps. The TCR alpha and beta cDNA libraries were sequenced on the Illumina HiSeq platform using custom primers. The paper's data handling went like this. Raw reads were processed with MiGEC to extract unique molecular identifiers, and MiXCR was used to determine CDR3 positions. For each individual, recombination models were inferred using an EM algorithm with the repgenHMM and IGoR tools. The tcR package in R was used for shared clonotype analysis, with sharing normalized by the product of cloneset sizes. To study raw recombination without the effects of thymic and clonal selection, out-of-frame nonproductive sequences were analyzed. The public reads were quality trimmed at Q25 with fastp and then assembled into clones with MiXCR by TCRdb, keeping productive beta chains. Here each entry gathers all rows of one CDR3 protein and keeps the most common genes and DNA. Clone size and V and J calls follow TCRdb, not the original study. For this sample the table gives approximately 230,000 distinct CDR3 sequences, of which over 5% were detected only once. Clones ranked in the top ten supply roughly 15% of the sample.

CDR1 and CDR2 (DFQATT, SNEGSKA) derive from the germline V gene (reference sequence). Reading from cysteine to phenylalanine, the CDR3 counts 11 amino acids. This entry keeps only the CDR3 DNA: 33 bases, framed from base 1. V loses 0 bases of germline sequence and J loses 8 bases, and the interval between the two ends is 5 bases. Every donor in the study was a healthy Caucasian. The twin cohort consisted of three pairs of female monozygotic twins, all aged roughly 18 to 30 years. Positive isolation kits from Invitrogen were used to isolate the CD4+ and CD8+ T cell populations. The sample also formed part of further work on T cells expressing NK-cell markers. As noted in the second study: Eight or nine donors provided sorted CD3+CD56+NKG2C+, CD3+CD56+NKG2C- and CD3+CD56-NKG2C+ T-cell subsets, whose TCR beta-chain repertoires were profiled. Among the eight sequenced donors, only one was HCMV-seronegative, while the other seven were HCMV-seropositive. In several experiments an anti-gammadeltaTCR antibody was added to restrict sorting to alphabetaTCR-expressing T cells. In a handful of donors, the dominant CD3+CD56+NKG2C+ clonotypes were among the top 10 CD8+ clonotypes and accounted for about 1.0-7.5% of CD8+ T cells. Those dominant clonotypes were again the most abundant among CD3+CD56-NKG2C+ cells in several donors, at about 25-60.1%. It remained unclear whether the expanded NKG2C-expressing T cell clones were specific for HCMV antigens. Randomly selected healthy volunteers, three men and five women, were used as the eight sequenced donors. HCMV-specific IgG was detected in serum with a commercial ELISA kit to determine HCMV serostatus. MIGEC handled demultiplexing of the reads and grouping by UMI, while MiTCR was used to assemble and quantify clonotypes. To remove erroneous sequences, TCR cDNA sequences were retained only when supported by two or more reads. The tcR package was used for downstream repertoire analysis, and clonotypes were matched between fractions using CDR3 nucleotide sequence together with V segment. VDJmatch was used to annotate antigen specificity against VDJdb, with one amino acid substitution in CDR3 allowed.

Sample: CD8+ T cells sorted from blood. The rearrangement joined TRBV20-1 to TRBJ2-1; the D gene is unclear. The sequence was obtained from a woman under 30 in good health. CDR3 reads: CSARDIHEQFF. The DNA sequence reads TGCAGTGCTAGAGATATCCATGAGCAGTTCTTC.